This TCR beta chain came from a study of cytomegalovirus exposure and HLA in healthy donors. In the study overall: The 120 validation repertoires used the same platform as the 600 to 750 first-cohort repertoires (as reported by a later analysis). Study-level findings and limits: CMV antigen specificity was confirmed in vitro for a few CMV-associated chains. Cytomegalovirus-associated status was assigned to about 160 TCR beta chains. Most TCR sequences were rare, but some public TCRs occurred in many donors.

Trimming pared 0 bases from V and 5 bases from J, leaving 3 bases between. The CDR3 has 12 amino acids. Germline lookup yields CDR1 PRHDT and CDR2 FYEKMQ (reference sequence). Comment on this clone: Its antigen is unknown. The sample contains more than one DNA sequence encoding this CDR3.

Profiled with immunoSEQ multiplex PCR; TCRdb holds only in-frame clones, not every one. This table has around 250,000 clones, around 91% appearing once. The rearrangement joins TRBV13 to TRBJ2-3; no definite D call. The receptor's source is a woman aged 25-40 years in good health and CMV-seronegative. Sequencing was carried out using PBMCs. The CDR3: CASSLGRDTQYF. The CDR3 coding sequence is TGTGCCAGCAGCTTAGGCCGAGATACGCAGTATTTT.